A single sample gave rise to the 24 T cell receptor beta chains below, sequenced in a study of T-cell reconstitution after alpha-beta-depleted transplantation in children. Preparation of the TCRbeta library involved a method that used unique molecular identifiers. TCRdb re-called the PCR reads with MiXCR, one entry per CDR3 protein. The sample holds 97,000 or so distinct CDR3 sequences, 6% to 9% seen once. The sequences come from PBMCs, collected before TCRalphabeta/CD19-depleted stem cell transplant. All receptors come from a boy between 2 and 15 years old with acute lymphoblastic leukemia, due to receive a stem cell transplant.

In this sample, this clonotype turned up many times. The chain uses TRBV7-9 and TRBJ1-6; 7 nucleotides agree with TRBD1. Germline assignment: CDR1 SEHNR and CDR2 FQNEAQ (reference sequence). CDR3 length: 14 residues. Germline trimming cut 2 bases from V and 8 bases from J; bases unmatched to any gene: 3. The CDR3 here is CASSLRQGDSPLHF. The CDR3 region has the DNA TGTGCCAGCAGCTTACGACAGGGTGATTCACCCCTCCACTTT.

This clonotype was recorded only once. The CDR3 is CAFCQGATAGELFF. The CDR3 coding sequence is TGTGCCTTCTGTCAGGGGGCAACAGCCGGGGAGCTGTTTTTT. This chain joins TRBV2 and TRBJ2-2; 8 bases match TRBD1. CDR1 and CDR2 from the germline V gene are SNHLY and FYNNEI. V was pared by 11 bases and J by 6 bases, with 11 bases of the junction left unmatched. CDR3 length equals 14 residues.

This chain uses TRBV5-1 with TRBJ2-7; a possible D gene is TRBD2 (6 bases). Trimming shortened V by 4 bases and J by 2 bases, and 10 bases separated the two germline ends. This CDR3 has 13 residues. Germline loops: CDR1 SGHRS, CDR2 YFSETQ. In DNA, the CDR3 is TGCGCCAGCAGCCCCCGGGAGACCTACGAGCAGTACTTC. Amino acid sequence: CASSPRETYEQYF.

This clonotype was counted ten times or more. CDR3 coding DNA: TGTGCCAGCAGTGAATGGCCAGGCATAGGGACTGAAGCTTTCTTT. Its translation is CASSEWPGIGTEAFF. The rearrangement joins TRBV2 to TRBJ1-1; no firm D call. V dropped 2 bases and J dropped 5 bases, with 15 bases sitting between them. Germline V gene sequence: CDR1 SNHLY, CDR2 FYNNEI. The CDR3 runs to 15 residues. Full variable domain (outside the CDR3, taken from reference TRBV2 and TRBJ1-1): EPEVTQTPSHQVTQMGQEVILRCVPISNHLYFYWYRQILGQKVEFLVSFYNNEISEKSEIFDDQFSVERPDGSNFTLKIRSTKLEDSAMYFCASSEWPGIGTEAFFGQGTRLTVV.

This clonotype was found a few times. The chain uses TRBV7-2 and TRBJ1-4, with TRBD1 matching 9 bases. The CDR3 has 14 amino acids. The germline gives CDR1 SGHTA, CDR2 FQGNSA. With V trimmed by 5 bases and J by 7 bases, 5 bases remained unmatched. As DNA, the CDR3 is TGTGCCAGCAGCCCCGGGGACAGGGCTGAAAAACTGTTTTTT. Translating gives CASSPGDRAEKLFF.

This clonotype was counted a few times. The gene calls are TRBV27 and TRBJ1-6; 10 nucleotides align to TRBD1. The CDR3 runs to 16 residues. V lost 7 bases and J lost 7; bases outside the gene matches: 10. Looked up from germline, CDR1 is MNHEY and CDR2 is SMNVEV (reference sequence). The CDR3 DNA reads TGTGCCAGCACCAACCCGGGACAGGGGTTCAATTCACCCCTCCACTTT. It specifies CASTNPGQGFNSPLHF.

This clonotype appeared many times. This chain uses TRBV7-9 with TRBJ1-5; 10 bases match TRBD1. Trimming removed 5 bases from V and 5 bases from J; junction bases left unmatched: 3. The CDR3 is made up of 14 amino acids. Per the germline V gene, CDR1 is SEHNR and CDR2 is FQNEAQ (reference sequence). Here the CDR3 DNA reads TGTGCCAGCAGCCCGGGACAGGGGTATCAGCCCCAGCATTTT. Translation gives CASSPGQGYQPQHF.

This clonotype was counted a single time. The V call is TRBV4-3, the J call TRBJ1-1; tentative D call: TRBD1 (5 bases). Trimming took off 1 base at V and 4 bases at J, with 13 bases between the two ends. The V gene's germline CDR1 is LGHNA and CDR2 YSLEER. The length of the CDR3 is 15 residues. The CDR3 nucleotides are TGCGCCAGCAGCCAAGCAGAATGGGGACCCACTGAAGCTTTCTTT. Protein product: CASSQAEWGPTEAFF.

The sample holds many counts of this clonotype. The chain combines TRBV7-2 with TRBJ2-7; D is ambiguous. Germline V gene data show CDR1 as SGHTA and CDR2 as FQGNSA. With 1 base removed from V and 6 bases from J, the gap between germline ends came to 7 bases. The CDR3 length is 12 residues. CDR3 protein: CASSLDFREQYF. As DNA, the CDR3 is TGTGCCAGCAGCTTAGATTTTCGCGAGCAGTACTTC. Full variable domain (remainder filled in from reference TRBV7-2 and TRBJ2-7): GAGVSQSPSNKVTEKGKDVELRCDPISGHTALYWYRQSLGQGLEFLIYFQGNSAPDKSGLPSDRFSAERTGGSVSTLTIQRTQQEDSAVYLCASSLDFREQYFGPGTRLTVT.

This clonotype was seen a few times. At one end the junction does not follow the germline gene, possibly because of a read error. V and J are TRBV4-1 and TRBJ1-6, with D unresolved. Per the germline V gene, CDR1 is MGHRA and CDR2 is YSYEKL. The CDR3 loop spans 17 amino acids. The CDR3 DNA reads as TGCGCCAGCAGCCAAGAGTCCACCAACTCCTATAATTCATCCCTCCACTTT. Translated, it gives CASSQESTNSYNSSLHF.

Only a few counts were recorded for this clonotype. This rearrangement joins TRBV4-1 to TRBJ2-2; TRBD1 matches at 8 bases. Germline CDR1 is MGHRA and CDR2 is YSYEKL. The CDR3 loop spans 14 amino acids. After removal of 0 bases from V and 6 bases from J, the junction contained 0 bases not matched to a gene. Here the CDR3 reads CASSQDRGPGELFF. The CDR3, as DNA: TGCGCCAGCAGCCAAGACAGGGGGCCCGGGGAGCTGTTTTTT.

CDR3 coding DNA: TGTGCCAGCAGCCCCCAATATAGCAATCAGCCCCAGCATTTT. Translating it yields CASSPQYSNQPQHF. This sequence joins TRBV7-8 and TRBJ1-5, with D unclear. Germline-derived CDR1 and CDR2 are SGHVS and FQNEAQ. V was trimmed by 5 bases and J by 0 bases, leaving 8 bases between them. CDR3 length equals 14 residues.

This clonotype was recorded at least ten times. As DNA, the CDR3 is TGTGCCAGCAGCCACCCCCCCCGGAAAGGGTTGAACACTGAAGCTTTCTTT. Translating it yields CASSHPPRKGLNTEAFF. The chain has TRBV4-2 and TRBJ1-1; D not resolved. The germline V gene encodes CDR1 LGHNA and CDR2 YNFKEQ. Between the trimmed V and J ends, which lost 3 bases and 0 bases, there was a span of 17 bases. The CDR3 runs to 17 residues.

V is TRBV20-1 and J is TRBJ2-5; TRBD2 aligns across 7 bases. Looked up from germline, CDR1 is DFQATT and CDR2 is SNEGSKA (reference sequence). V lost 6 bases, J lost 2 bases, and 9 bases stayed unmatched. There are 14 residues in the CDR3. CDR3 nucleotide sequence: TGCAGTGCACCTTACGACGGGGGGCAAGAGACCCAGTACTTC. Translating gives CSAPYDGGQETQYF.

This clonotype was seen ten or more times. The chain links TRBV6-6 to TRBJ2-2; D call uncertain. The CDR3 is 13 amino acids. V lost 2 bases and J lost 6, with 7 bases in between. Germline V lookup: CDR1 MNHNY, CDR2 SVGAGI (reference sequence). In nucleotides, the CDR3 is TGTGCCAGCAGTTACGAGTTACCCGGGGAGCTGTTTTTT. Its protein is CASSYELPGELFF.

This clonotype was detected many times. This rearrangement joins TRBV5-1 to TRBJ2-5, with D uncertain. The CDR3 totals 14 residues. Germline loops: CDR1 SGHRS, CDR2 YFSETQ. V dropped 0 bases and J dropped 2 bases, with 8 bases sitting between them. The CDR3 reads CASSLAALQETQYF. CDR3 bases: TGCGCCAGCAGCTTGGCGGCGCTTCAAGAGACCCAGTACTTC.

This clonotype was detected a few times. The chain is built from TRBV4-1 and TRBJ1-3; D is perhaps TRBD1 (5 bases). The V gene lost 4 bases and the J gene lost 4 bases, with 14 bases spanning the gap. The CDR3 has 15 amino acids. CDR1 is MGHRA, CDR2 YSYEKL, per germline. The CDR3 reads CASSPRRQSGNTIYF. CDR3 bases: TGCGCCAGCAGCCCCAGACGACAGTCCGGAAACACCATATATTTT.

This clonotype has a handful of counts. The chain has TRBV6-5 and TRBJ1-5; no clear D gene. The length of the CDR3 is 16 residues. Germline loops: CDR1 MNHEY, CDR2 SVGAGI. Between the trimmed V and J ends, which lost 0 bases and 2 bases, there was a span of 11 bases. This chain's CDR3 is CASSYSRSRGNQPQHF. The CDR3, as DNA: TGTGCCAGCAGTTACTCTCGCAGCCGGGGCAATCAGCCCCAGCATTTT.

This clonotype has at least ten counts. In nucleotides, the CDR3 is TGTGCCAGCAGTCCACTAGCGGGGGCAGATACGCAGTATTTT. Residues: CASSPLAGADTQYF. The chain joins TRBV6-4 to TRBJ2-3; 11 nucleotides match TRBD2. V lost 5 bases, J lost 4 bases, and 2 bases stayed unmatched. This CDR3 is built from 14 residues. Germline V gene data show CDR1 as MRHNA and CDR2 as SNTAGT.

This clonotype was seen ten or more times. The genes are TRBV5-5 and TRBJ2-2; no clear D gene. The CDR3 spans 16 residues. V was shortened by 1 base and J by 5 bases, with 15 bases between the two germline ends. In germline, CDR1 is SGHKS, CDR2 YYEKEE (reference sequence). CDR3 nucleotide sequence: TGTGCCAGCAGCTTGTTAGCCGGTCAGTTGACCGGGGAGCTGTTTTTT. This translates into CASSLLAGQLTGELFF.

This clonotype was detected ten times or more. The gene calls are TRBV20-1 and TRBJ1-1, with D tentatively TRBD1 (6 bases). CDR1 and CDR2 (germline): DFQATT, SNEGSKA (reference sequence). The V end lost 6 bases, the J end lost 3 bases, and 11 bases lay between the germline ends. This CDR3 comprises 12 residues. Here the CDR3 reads CSAKRTDTEAFF. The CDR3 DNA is TGCAGTGCAAAGAGGACAGACACTGAAGCTTTCTTT.

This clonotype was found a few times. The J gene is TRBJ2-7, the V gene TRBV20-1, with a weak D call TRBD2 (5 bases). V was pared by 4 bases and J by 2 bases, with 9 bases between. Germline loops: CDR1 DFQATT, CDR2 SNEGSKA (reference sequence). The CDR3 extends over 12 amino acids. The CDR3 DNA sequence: TGCAGTGCTAAGAAGGGAGCCTACGAGCAGTACTTC. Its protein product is CSAKKGAYEQYF.

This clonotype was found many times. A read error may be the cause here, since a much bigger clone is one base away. Here the CDR3 reads CAISSRRDREETQYF. The CDR3 region has the DNA TGTGCCATCAGCTCTCGCCGGGACAGGGAAGAGACCCAGTACTTC. The chain is built from TRBV7-9 and TRBJ2-5; TRBD1 matches 9 bases. The CDR3 is 15 amino acids. The germline CDR1 and CDR2 sequences are SEHNR and FQNEAQ (reference sequence).

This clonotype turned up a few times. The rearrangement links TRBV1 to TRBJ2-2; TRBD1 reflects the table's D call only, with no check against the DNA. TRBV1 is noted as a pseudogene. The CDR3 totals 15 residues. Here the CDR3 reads CTSSRYRDSPGELFF. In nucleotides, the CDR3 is TGCACCAGCAGCCGTTACCGGGATTCACCCGGGGAGCTGTTTTTT.